These 2 T cell receptor beta chains came from one sample sequenced in a study of long-term antiretroviral therapy in people with HIV. The run of the v3.0 immunoSEQ assay was at survey level. Clones were sequenced by immunoSEQ multiplex PCR, and TCRdb holds only the in-frame ones, with some missing. The table records approximately 26,000 clones, around 86% of them present only once. The source material was unsorted PBMCs, sampled 2.9 years after starting antiretroviral therapy. These receptors were collected from a man in his fifties with HIV.

V gene TRBV28 combines with J gene TRBJ1-5, with TRBD1 as a possible D gene (5 bases). Germline CDR1 is MDHEN and CDR2 is SYDVKM. This CDR3 has 18 amino acids. Trimming took 5 bases from V and 1 from J, leaving 21 bases between them. The CDR3 sequence: CASSHSSQTRVSNQPQHF. CDR3 DNA sequence: TGTGCCAGCAGTCATAGTTCCCAAACCAGGGTCAGCAATCAGCCCCAGCATTTT.

This sequence joins TRBV5-1 and TRBJ2-1; TRBD1 aligns across 7 bases. V gave up 3 bases and J gave up 5 bases; unmatched junction bases: 2. The CDR3 is 13 amino acids. CDR1 is SGHRS, CDR2 YFSETQ, per germline. CDR3 in amino acids: CASSWGQNNEQFF. The DNA of the CDR3 is TGCGCCAGCAGCTGGGGACAGAACAATGAGCAGTTCTTC.